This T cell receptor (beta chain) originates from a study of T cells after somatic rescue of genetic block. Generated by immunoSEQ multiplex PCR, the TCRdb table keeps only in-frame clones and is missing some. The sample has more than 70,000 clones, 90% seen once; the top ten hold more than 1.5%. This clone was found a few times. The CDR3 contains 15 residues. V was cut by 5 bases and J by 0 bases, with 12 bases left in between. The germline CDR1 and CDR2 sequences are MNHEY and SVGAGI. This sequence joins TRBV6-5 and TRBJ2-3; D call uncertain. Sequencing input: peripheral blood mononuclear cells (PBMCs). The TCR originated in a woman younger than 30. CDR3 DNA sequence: TGTGCCAGCAGTCCCAGTCCCACGAGCACAGATACGCAGTATTTT. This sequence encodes CASSPSPTSTDTQYF.